Listed below are T cell receptor beta chains from one sample, sequenced in a study of molecular identifiers for immune sequencing clone quantification. TCRdb re-derived calls from the PCR reads in MiXCR, one entry per CDR3 protein. This sample has over 300,000 distinct CDR3 sequences, with about a quarter found just once. Sequencing was performed on naive CD8+ T cells from blood, with Jurkat cell RNA spiked in. These receptors came from a human donor in good health. Some libraries in this study had Jurkat cell RNA spiked in. The CDR3 runs from the conserved cysteine through the conserved F or W. A D gene is named only where the DNA matches it firmly. Clone size is stated in some rows and not others, as once, few, many or a class when expanded.

d_call clone_size j_call cdr3_length v_call cdr3_nt cdr3_aa
. many TRBJ1-1 12 TRBV10-3 TGTGCCAGCACAGACTCGAACACTGAAGCTTTCTTT CASTDSNTEAFF
TRBD1 . TRBJ2-7 13 TRBV20-1 TGCAGTGCTCGAGGGGGACAGGTCTACGAGCAGTACTTC CSARGGQVYEQYF
TRBD1 many TRBJ1-5 13 TRBV6-2/TRBV6-3 TGTGCATCAGGGGGAGGGAGCAATCAGCCCCAGCATTTT CASGGGSNQPQHF
. many TRBJ2-3 13 TRBV5-6 TGTGCCAGCAGGTTCCCAGGAGGCCATACGCAGTATTTT CASRFPGGHTQYF
. many TRBJ2-7 14 TRBV4-2 TGTGCCAGCAGCCAAGATGGCTCGGCCTACGAGCAGTACTTC CASSQDGSAYEQYF
TRBD1 many TRBJ2-5 15 TRBV20-1 TGCAGTGCTAGAGACGCCGGGACAGTTGAAGAGACCCAGTACTTC CSARDAGTVEETQYF
TRBD2 . TRBJ2-3 17 TRBV5-6 TGTGCCAGCAGCCGACTAGCGGGGGACCCTTTCACAGATACGCAGTATTTT CASSRLAGDPFTDTQYF
. . TRBJ2-7 13 TRBV11-2 TGTGCCAGCAGCTTAGGACGGCAGTACGAGCAGTACTTC CASSLGRQYEQYF
. many TRBJ1-1 13 TRBV4-1 TGCGCCAGCAGCCAAACCGACAGCCTTGAAGCTTTCTTT CASSQTDSLEAFF
TRBD2 few TRBJ2-3 22 TRBV7-9 TGTGCCAGCAGCTGGCCCGTCGGGACTAGCGGGGAGGAGGTGCCTAGCACAGATACGCAGTATTTT CASSWPVGTSGEEVPSTDTQYF
. . TRBJ2-1 14 TRBV6-2/TRBV6-3 TGTGCCAGCAGTTACGGAAATCGGCACGATGAGCAGTTCTTC CASSYGNRHDEQFF
. many TRBJ2-3 11 TRBV27 TGTGCCAGCAGTAACAGGGATACGCAGTATTTT CASSNRDTQYF
. . TRBJ1-1 16 TRBV7-8 TGTGCCAGCAGCCAAGGGAACGTGGCTGTGAACACTGAAGCTTTCTTT CASSQGNVAVNTEAFF
TRBD2 many TRBJ2-3 16 TRBV4-3 TGCGCCAGCAGACAGACTAGCGGGGGGGCCGCAGATACGCAGTATTTT CASRQTSGGAADTQYF
TRBD2 . TRBJ2-3 13 TRBV6-5 TGTGCCAGCAGAGGGACTAGCGCAGATACGCAGTATTTT CASRGTSADTQYF
TRBD2 . TRBJ2-7 13 TRBV5-6 TGTGCCACGGACGGACTAGCCCCTTACGAGCAGTACTTC CATDGLAPYEQYF
. few TRBJ2-7 13 TRBV29-1 TGCAGCGTACGGGACCAAATCTCCTACGAGCAGTACTTC CSVRDQISYEQYF
. few TRBJ2-2 16 TRBV12-3/TRBV12-4 TGTGCCAGCAGTTTTGTAAGACATGGATCCGCCGGGGAGCTGTTTTTT CASSFVRHGSAGELFF
. . TRBJ2-7 14 TRBV15 TGTGCCACCAGCAGAGATAGGGGGGCCTACGAGCAGTACTTC CATSRDRGAYEQYF
TRBD1 . TRBJ2-7 15 TRBV20-1 TGCAGTGCTAGAGACCCCGACAGGGTGCTCTACGAGCAGTACTTC CSARDPDRVLYEQYF
. few TRBJ2-3 12 TRBV6-2/TRBV6-3 TGTGCCAACAGTTACTTTAGAGATACGCAGTATTTT CANSYFRDTQYF
. . TRBJ2-3 16 TRBV4-1 TGCGCCAGCAGCCAAGAGGGGACCCTGAGCACAGATACGCAGTATTTT CASSQEGTLSTDTQYF
. few TRBJ2-7 14 TRBV7-9 TGTGCCAGCAGCCCAGGACAACTTACCTACGAGCAGTACTTC CASSPGQLTYEQYF
. . TRBJ2-5 14 TRBV28 TGTGCCAGCAGACGCCAGGGAGGCCAAGAGACCCAGTACTTC CASRRQGGQETQYF
. . TRBJ1-2 12 TRBV28 TGTGCCAGCGCCCCTGATCTCTGTGGCTGCCCCTTC CASAPDLCGCPF
. few TRBJ1-5 15 TRBV20-1 TGCAGTGCTCTGCCTAGGGGATTTGTCAATCAGCCCCAGCATTTT CSALPRGFVNQPQHF